The clone carrying this T cell receptor beta chain was picked up a small number of times. The sample comes from a study of T-cell reconstitution after alpha-beta-depleted transplantation in children. The CDR3 spans 13 residues. CDR1 and CDR2 (germline): MNHEY, SVGAGI. Deletions cut 3 bases from V and 0 bases from J, with 6 bases between. Unique molecular identifiers featured in how the TCRbeta library was prepared. TCRdb fed the PCR reads into MiXCR, producing one record per CDR3 protein. In the table there are about 900,000 distinct CDR3 sequences, about 29% of which are singletons. The chain couples TRBV6-5 to TRBJ2-7; no firm D call. The origin of this receptor is a boy under two years old who had a stem cell transplant for SCID, so the T cells may come from the graft donor. The sequencing used PBMCs, mostly from graft donor cells, collected 360 days after TCRalphabeta/CD19-depleted stem cell transplant. The CDR3 DNA reads as TGTGCCAGCAGTTATCTGCCCTCCTACGAGCAGTACTTC. Protein: CASSYLPSYEQYF.